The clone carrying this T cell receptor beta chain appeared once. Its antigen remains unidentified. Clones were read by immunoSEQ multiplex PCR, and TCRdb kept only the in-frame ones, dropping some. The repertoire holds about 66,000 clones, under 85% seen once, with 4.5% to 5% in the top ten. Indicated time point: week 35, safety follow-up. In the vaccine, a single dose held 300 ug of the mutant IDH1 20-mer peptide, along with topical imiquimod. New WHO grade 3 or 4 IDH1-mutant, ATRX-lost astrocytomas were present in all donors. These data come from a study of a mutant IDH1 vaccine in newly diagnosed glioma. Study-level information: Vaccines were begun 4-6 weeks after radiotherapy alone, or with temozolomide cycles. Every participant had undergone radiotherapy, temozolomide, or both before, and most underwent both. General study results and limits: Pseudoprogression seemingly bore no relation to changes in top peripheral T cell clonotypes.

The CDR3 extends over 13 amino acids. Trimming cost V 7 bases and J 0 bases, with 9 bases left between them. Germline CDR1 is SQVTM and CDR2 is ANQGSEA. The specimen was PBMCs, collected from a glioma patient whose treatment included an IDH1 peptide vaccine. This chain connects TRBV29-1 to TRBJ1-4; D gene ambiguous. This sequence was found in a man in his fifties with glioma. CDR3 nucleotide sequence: TGCAGCGGGTACAATGCAACTAATGAAAAACTGTTTTTT. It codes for CSGYNATNEKLFF. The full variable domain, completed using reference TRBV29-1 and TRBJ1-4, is SAVISQKPSRDICQRGTSLTIQCQVDSQVTMMFWYRQQPGQSLTLIATANQGSEATYESGFVIDKFPISRPNLTFSTLTVSNMSPEDSSIYLCSGYNATNEKLFFGSGTQLSVL.